The clone carrying this T cell receptor beta chain was seen more than once but under ten times. Its antigen is still unknown. This record belongs to a study of CD8 T cells in Susac syndrome. Sequencing targeted TCR beta in blood CD8+ and CD4+ T cells. CD8+ and CD4+ T cells were negatively isolated; TEMRA cells were FACS-enriched. Random hexamers served to reverse transcribe about 0.5 to 1 ug RNA. Amplification of the TCR beta CDR3 was carried out by immunoSEQ multiplex PCR, which spanned a total of 54 Vbeta and 13 Jbeta segments. From the immunoSEQ multiplex PCR reads, TCRdb called clonotypes with MiXCR, one entry per CDR3 protein. The top ten hold approximately 0.11% of the sample, which has roughly 300,000 distinct CDR3 sequences, about 85% seen once. Regarding the study as a whole: It was acknowledged by the study that relatively few individuals were included in its TCR sequencing and HLA analysis.

The CDR3 length is 14 residues. V shed 5 bases and J shed 2 bases, with 10 bases lying between them. The germline V gene has CDR1 MNHEY and CDR2 SMNVEV (reference sequence). The TCR comes from a human donor with multiple sclerosis. V and J are TRBV27 and TRBJ2-1, with D possibly matching TRBD2 (6 bases). What was sequenced was CD8+ T cells from PBMCs. This CDR3 reads CASSLPGAYNEQFF. The CDR3 region has the DNA TGTGCCAGCAGTCTCCCGGGAGCCTACAATGAGCAGTTCTTC.